Below, 5 T cell receptor beta chains from the same sample are listed, as sequenced in a study of shared clonotypes between healthy human individuals. TCRdb's table, derived via immunoSEQ multiplex PCR, lists solely in-frame clones and lacks some. The table lists hundreds of thousands of clones, around 81% of them singletons. The source material was PBMCs. These receptors were taken from a woman aged 40 to 55 in good health. Some clones in this sample may be carry-over from other donors' samples.

The chain links TRBV13 to TRBJ2-2, with D uncertain. In germline, CDR1 is PRHDT, CDR2 FYEKMQ (reference sequence). V lost 2 bases and J 0 bases, leaving 13 bases between the germline ends. The CDR3 is 17 residues long. The CDR3 nucleotides read TGTGCCAGCAGCTTATCCCCCTCGTTCGCGAACACCGGGGAGCTGTTTTTT. This sequence encodes CASSLSPSFANTGELFF. Full variable domain (missing parts from reference TRBV13 and TRBJ2-2): AAGVIQSPRHLIKEKRETATLKCYPIPRHDTVYWYQQGPGQDPQFLISFYEKMQSDKGSIPDRFSAQQFSDYHSELNMSSLELGDSALYFCASSLSPSFANTGELFFGEGSRLTVL.

The chain is built from TRBV5-1 and TRBJ2-7; 12 bases map to TRBD1. V lost 2 bases, J lost 6 bases, and 6 bases stayed unmatched. CDR1 SGHRS and CDR2 YFSETQ come from the germline V gene. This CDR3 comprises 15 residues. The CDR3 DNA follows: TGCGCCAGCAGCTTCTCGGGGACAGGGGGCTTCGAGCAGTACTTC. Translated, it gives CASSFSGTGGFEQYF.

CDR3 in DNA: TGCGCCAGCAGCTTGGACAGACCGAACACCGGGGAGCTGTTTTTT. This gives the protein CASSLDRPNTGELFF. This chain connects TRBV5-1 to TRBJ2-2; D is undetermined. Between the trimmed V and J ends, which lost 0 bases and 0 bases, there was a span of 6 bases. Germline values: CDR1 SGHRS, CDR2 YFSETQ. The CDR3 covers 15 residues.

The chain recombines TRBV2 with TRBJ1-5; tentative D call: TRBD1 (5 bases). V dropped 6 bases and J dropped 2 bases, with 14 bases sitting between them. Germline-derived CDR1 and CDR2 are SNHLY and FYNNEI. The CDR3 is 15 amino acids. In DNA form, the CDR3 reads TGTGCCAGCAGGCCTCGGGACCTAGGCAATCAGCCCCAGCATTTT. It specifies CASRPRDLGNQPQHF.

The chain combines TRBV19 with TRBJ1-2; D unresolved. The germline V gene has CDR1 LNHDA and CDR2 SQIVND (reference sequence). V shed 6 bases and J shed 0 bases, with 14 bases lying between them. The CDR3 contains 15 residues. In DNA, the CDR3 is TGTGCCAGTAGCCTTGACACATCCTCTAACTATGGCTACACCTTC. It yields the protein CASSLDTSSNYGYTF.